The source of this T cell receptor (beta chain) is a study of shared clonotypes between healthy human individuals. Produced via immunoSEQ multiplex PCR; TCRdb's table is partial and in-frame only. The sample lists around 2.1 million clones, roughly 91% occurring once. The CDR3 contains 13 residues. The germline CDR1 and CDR2 sequences are SGHVS and FQNEAQ. Deletions cut 8 bases from V and 0 bases from J, with 5 bases between. The naive CD8 subset, CD45RO-negative cells positively selected for CCR7, excluded terminally differentiated effector memory CD45RA+ cells. Every contributor of samples was a Caucasian grown-up residing in Nashville, Tennessee.

The source of this sequence is a man aged 18 to 29 in good health. Some clones in this sample may be carry-over from other donors' samples. Input material: naive CD8+ T cells from PBMCs. The rearrangement joins TRBV7-8 to TRBJ2-6; D gene uncertain. CDR3 sequence: CASWGSGANVLTF. CDR3 sequence (DNA): TGTGCCAGCTGGGGCTCTGGGGCCAACGTCCTGACTTTC.